This T cell receptor beta chain derives from a study of blood T cell repertoires in COVID-19. Study-level information: Whether acute or convalescent, the COVID-19 samples came from the United States, Italy and Spain. T cells, B-cell-depleted T cells, or PBMCs provided the cDNA or gDNA that served as material.

Per the study methods: The authors estimated nucleated cell counts from reference gene primer amplification. Here immunoSEQ multiplex PCR was the method, and the copy in TCRdb shows in-frame clones only, minus some. That table supplies the V and J calls and clone size; D and trimming were determined from the DNA. The sample yields fewer than 200,000 clones, 82% seen once. Looked up from germline, CDR1 is SNHLY and CDR2 is FYNNEI. V gave up 6 bases and J gave up 4 bases; unmatched junction bases: 8. The CDR3 has 15 amino acids. The receptor was isolated from a woman in her 70s with acute or convalescent COVID-19. Sequenced sample: peripheral blood. V usage is TRBV2 and J usage is TRBJ2-2, with 7 bases fitting TRBD1. CDR3 sequence: CASRLDRVSTGELFF. The CDR3 coding sequence is TGTGCCAGCAGGCTAGACAGGGTTAGCACCGGGGAGCTGTTTTTT.